These 7 T cell receptor beta chains were sequenced from one sample in a study of cytomegalovirus exposure and HLA in healthy donors. Profiling relied on immunoSEQ multiplex PCR, and the TCRdb table lists in-frame clones only, not all of them. The table includes hundreds of thousands of clones, just over 85% detected once. Sequenced input: PBMCs. Receptors originate from a woman aged 18 to 35 in good health and CMV-seronegative.

This sequence joins TRBV5-1 and TRBJ1-1; TRBD1 aligns across 8 bases. Unmatched junction bases numbered 8, after V lost 5 bases and J lost 5 bases. The CDR3 consists of 14 residues. Germline V gives CDR1 SGHRS, CDR2 YFSETQ. CDR3 in DNA: TGCGCCAGCAGACTTGACAGGGGTGGGACTGAAGCTTTCTTT. This encodes CASRLDRGGTEAFF.

The chain joins TRBV21-1 to TRBJ1-2; TRBD1, the table's D call, was not compared with the DNA. TRBV21-1 counts as a pseudogene. The CDR3 consists of 15 residues. The CDR3 coding sequence is TGTGCCAGCAGCAAAGAAGGGGCCAGGGGGTATGGCTACACCTTC. Translated: CASSKEGARGYGYTF.

This sequence joins TRBV11-2 and TRBJ1-1; 10 bases are shared with TRBD1. The CDR3 contains 12 residues. J was trimmed by 11 bases and V by 1 base; bases with no gene match: 1. Per the germline V gene, CDR1 is SGHAT and CDR2 is FQNNGV. The CDR3: CASSLVGQGAFF. The DNA for the CDR3 is TGTGCCAGCAGCTTAGTGGGACAGGGGGCTTTCTTT.

The chain employs TRBV27 and TRBJ2-1; TRBD1 matches 9 bases. The V gene's germline CDR1 is MNHEY and CDR2 SMNVEV (reference sequence). Trimming took 5 bases from V and 8 from J; bases not matched to a gene: 10. This CDR3 spans 15 amino acids. The DNA of the CDR3 is TGTGCCAGCAGTCCGGGACAGGGTGTCATTCATGAGCAGTTCTTC. Residues: CASSPGQGVIHEQFF.

This sequence joins TRBV2 and TRBJ1-5; the match to TRBD1 covers 10 bases. Germline CDR1 reads SNHLY; CDR2 reads FYNNEI. V shed 4 bases and J 3 bases; nucleotides not matched to a gene: 6. CDR3 length: 16 amino acids. The CDR3 DNA reads TGTGCCAGCAGTGGAGGTGGGACAGGGGTCAATCAGCCCCAGCATTTT. Protein sequence: CASSGGGTGVNQPQHF.

The chain recombines TRBV5-1 with TRBJ1-1; D not resolved. Germline loops: CDR1 SGHRS, CDR2 YFSETQ. The ends were cut back, 7 bases at V and 4 bases at J, with 8 bases in the middle. The CDR3 runs to 11 residues. As DNA, the CDR3 is TGCGCCAGCTCCCGGGGCACTGAAGCTTTCTTT. It encodes CASSRGTEAFF.

This CDR3 reads CASSQPIQQGGGYTF. DNA for the CDR3: TGTGCCAGCAGCCAGCCCATCCAACAGGGGGGTGGCTACACCTTC. The V call is TRBV4-2, the J call TRBJ1-2; 8 bases fit TRBD1. V shed 3 bases and J 7 bases; nucleotides not matched to a gene: 10. Germline CDR1 is LGHNA and CDR2 is YNFKEQ. The CDR3 spans 15 residues.